The rows below give T cell receptor beta chains drawn from one sample of a study of Ad26.COV2.S vaccination and SARS-CoV-2 variants. Libraries were prepared by immunoSEQ multiplex PCR; TCRdb keeps only in-frame clonotypes and omits some of them. The sample has about 420,000 clones, around nine tenths seen once; the top ten hold 3.6%. This sample comprised peripheral blood, obtained in a trial of Ad26.COV2.S vaccine versus placebo. The receptors shown here come from a person aged 18 to 65 who received the Ad26.COV2.S COVID-19 vaccine or a placebo. Each CDR3 is given with its conserved first and last residue.

V	J	CDR3
TRBV7-2	TRBJ2-3	CASSLAGTGTDTQYF
TRBV5-6	TRBJ1-4	CASSPGTSYGLNEKLFF
TRBV7-8	TRBJ2-5	CASSSTRGAGGETQYF
TRBV14	TRBJ1-1	CASSSRPGTGNTEAFF
TRBV7-9	TRBJ1-2	CASSLALEGYGYTF
TRBV4-1	TRBJ2-5	CASSQDYRRAWETQYF
TRBV30	TRBJ2-7	CAWSVQGGVEQYF
TRBV7-2	TRBJ2-3	CASSPMERTQYF
TRBV3-1/TRBV3-2	TRBJ1-5	CASSQDVRSNQPQHF
TRBV6-2/TRBV6-3	TRBJ2-7	CASSTLLRQGYEQYF
TRBV3-1/TRBV3-2	TRBJ2-2	CASSPLLAGGLTGELFF
TRBV5-7	TRBJ1-5	CASSQTPRVEQPQHF
TRBV10-1	TRBJ2-1	CASSESRSSYNEQFF
TRBV19	TRBJ2-3	CASSIGSGGLTDTQYF
TRBV5-5	TRBJ1-1	CASSPAPNTEAFF
TRBV5-8	TRBJ2-3	CASSSDRGGDTQYF
TRBV2	TRBJ2-7	CASSERQGSGNYEQYF
TRBV5-1	TRBJ2-1	CASSLGQGLYNEQFF
TRBV10-3	TRBJ1-1	CASHEGNTEAFF
TRBV6-5	TRBJ2-7	CASSLNRGAYEQYF
TRBV7-9	TRBJ1-4	CASSPAGREKLFF
TRBV12-5	TRBJ1-1	CASGRTDTEAFF
TRBV19	TRBJ2-2	CASSMNTGELFF
TRBV4-1	TRBJ2-2	CASSKGGRDTGELFF
TRBV4-3	TRBJ1-2	CASSQDTAWTGYGYTF
TRBV6-5	TRBJ1-5	CASRSLGGPNQPQHF
TRBV5-1	TRBJ2-7	CASSSLSGGADEQYF